This T cell receptor beta chain was retrieved from a study of T-cell reconstitution after alpha-beta-depleted transplantation in children. V shed 7 bases and J shed 1 base, with 15 bases lying between them. The CDR3 runs to 14 residues. Germline CDR1 reads SGHDT; CDR2 reads YYEEEE. This clonotype appeared a few times. This sample's TCRbeta library carried unique molecular identifier barcodes. TCRdb fed the PCR reads into MiXCR, producing one record per CDR3 protein. The table includes about 500,000 distinct CDR3 sequences, approximately 32% detected once. The chain carries TRBV5-6 and TRBJ2-7, with D maybe TRBD1 (6 bases). This sample comprised PBMCs from the stem cell graft donor, obtained from the stem cell graft. This sequence was found in a human donor who donated a stem cell graft to a child with aplastic anemia. The CDR3 DNA follows: TGTGCCAGCCAGAGGGGGACATTATCCTACGAGCAGTACTTC. Translating it yields CASQRGTLSYEQYF. The full variable domain, its missing parts supplied by reference TRBV5-6 and TRBJ2-7, is DAGVTQSPTHLIKTRGQQVTLRCSPKSGHDTVSWYQQALGQGPQFIFQYYEEEERQRGNFPDRFSGHQFPNYSSELNVNALLLGDSALYLCASQRGTLSYEQYFGPGTRLTVT.